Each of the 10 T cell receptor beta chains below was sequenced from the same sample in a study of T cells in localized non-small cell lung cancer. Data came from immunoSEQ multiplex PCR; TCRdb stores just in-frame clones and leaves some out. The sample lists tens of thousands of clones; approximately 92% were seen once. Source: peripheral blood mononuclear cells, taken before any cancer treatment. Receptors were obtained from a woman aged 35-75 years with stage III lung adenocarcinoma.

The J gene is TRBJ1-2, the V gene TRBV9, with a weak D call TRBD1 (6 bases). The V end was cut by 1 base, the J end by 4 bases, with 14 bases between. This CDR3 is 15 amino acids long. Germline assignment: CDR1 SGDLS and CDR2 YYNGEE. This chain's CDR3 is CASSVSGDIGYGYTF. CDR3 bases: TGTGCCAGCAGCGTATCTGGGGACATAGGCTATGGCTACACCTTC.

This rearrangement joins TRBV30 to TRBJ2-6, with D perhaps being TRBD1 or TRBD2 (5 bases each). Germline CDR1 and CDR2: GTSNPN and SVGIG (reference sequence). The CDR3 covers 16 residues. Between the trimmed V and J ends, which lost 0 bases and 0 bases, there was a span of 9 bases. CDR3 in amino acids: CAWSVGEISGANVLTF. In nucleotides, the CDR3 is TGTGCCTGGAGTGTAGGGGAGATCTCTGGGGCCAACGTCCTGACTTTC.

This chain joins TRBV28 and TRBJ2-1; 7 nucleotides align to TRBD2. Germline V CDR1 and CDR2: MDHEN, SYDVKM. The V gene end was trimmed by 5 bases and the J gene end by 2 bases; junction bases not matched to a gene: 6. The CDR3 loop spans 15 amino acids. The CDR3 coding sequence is TGTGCCAGCAGTGAAGCGGGGAGAACCTACAATGAGCAGTTCTTC. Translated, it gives CASSEAGRTYNEQFF.

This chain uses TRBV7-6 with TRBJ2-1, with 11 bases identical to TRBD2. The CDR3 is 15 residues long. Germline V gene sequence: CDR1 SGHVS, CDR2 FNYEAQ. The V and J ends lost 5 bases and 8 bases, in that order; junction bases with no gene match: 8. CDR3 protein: CASSTGLAGTDEQFF. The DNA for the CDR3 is TGTGCCAGCAGCACTGGACTAGCGGGTACGGATGAGCAGTTCTTC. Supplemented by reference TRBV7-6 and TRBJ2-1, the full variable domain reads GAGVSQSPRYKVTKRGQDVALRCDPISGHVSLYWYRQALGQGPEFLTYFNYEAQQDKSGLPNDRFSAERPEGSISTLTIQRTEQRDSAMYRCASSTGLAGTDEQFFGPGTRLTVL.

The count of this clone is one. The CDR3 loop reads CASSWGLGSYNEQFF. CDR3 in DNA: TGTGCCAGCAGCTGGGGCTTGGGATCCTACAATGAGCAGTTCTTC. The V gene is TRBV5-6, the J gene TRBJ2-1; perhaps TRBD1 as D (5 bases). This CDR3 region has 15 residues. Trimming removed 3 bases from V and 1 base from J, with 11 bases in between. Per germline, CDR1 SGHDT and CDR2 YYEEEE. The full variable domain, with the rest looked up from reference TRBV5-6 and TRBJ2-1, is DAGVTQSPTHLIKTRGQQVTLRCSPKSGHDTVSWYQQALGQGPQFIFQYYEEEERQRGNFPDRFSGHQFPNYSSELNVNALLLGDSALYLCASSWGLGSYNEQFFGPGTRLTVL.

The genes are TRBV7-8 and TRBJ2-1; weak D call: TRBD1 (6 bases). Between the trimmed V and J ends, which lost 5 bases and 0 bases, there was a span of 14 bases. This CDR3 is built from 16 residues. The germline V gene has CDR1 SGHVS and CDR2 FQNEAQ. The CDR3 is CASSLRTVRSYNEQFF. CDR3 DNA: TGTGCCAGCAGCCTACGGACAGTTCGCTCCTACAATGAGCAGTTCTTC.

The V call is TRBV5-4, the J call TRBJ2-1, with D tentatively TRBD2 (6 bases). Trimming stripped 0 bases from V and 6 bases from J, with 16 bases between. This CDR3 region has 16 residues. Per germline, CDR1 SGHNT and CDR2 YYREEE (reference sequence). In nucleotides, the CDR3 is TGTGCCAGCAGCTTGGATGCGGGACCCCGAGGCAATGAGCAGTTCTTC. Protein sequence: CASSLDAGPRGNEQFF. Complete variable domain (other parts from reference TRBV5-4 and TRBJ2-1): ETGVTQSPTHLIKTRGQQVTLRCSSQSGHNTVSWYQQALGQGPQFIFQYYREEENGRGNFPPRFSGLQFPNYSSELNVNALELDDSALYLCASSLDAGPRGNEQFFGPGTRLTVL.

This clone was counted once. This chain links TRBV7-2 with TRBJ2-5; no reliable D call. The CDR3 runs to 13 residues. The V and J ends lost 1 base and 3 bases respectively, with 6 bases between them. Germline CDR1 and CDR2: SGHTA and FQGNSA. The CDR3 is CASSLDAEETQYF. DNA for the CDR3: TGTGCCAGCAGCTTAGATGCGGAAGAGACCCAGTACTTC.

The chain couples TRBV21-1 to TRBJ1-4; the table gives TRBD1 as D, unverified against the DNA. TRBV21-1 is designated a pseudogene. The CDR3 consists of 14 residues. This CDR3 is CASSFRQHNEKLFF. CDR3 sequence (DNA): TGTGCCAGCAGCTTTCGACAGCATAATGAAAAACTGTTTTTT.

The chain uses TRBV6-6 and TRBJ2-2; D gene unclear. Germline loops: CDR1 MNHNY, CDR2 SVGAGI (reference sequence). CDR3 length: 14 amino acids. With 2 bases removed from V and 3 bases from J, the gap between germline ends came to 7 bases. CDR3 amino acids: CASSYLADTGELFF. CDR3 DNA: TGTGCCAGCAGTTACCTGGCGGACACCGGGGAGCTGTTTTTT.